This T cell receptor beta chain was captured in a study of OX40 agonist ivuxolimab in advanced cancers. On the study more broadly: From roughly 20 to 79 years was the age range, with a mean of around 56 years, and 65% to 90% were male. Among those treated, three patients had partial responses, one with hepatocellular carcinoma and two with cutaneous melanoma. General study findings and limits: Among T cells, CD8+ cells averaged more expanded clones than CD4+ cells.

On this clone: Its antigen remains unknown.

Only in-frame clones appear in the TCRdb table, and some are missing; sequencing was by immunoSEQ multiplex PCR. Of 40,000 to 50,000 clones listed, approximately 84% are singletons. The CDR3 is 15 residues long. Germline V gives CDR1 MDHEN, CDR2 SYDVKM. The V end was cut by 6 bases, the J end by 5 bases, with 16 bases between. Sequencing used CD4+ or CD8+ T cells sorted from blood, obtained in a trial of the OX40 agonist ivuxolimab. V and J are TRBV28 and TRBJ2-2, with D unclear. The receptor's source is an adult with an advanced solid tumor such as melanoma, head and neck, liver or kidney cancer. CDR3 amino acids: CASRSGFRETGELFF. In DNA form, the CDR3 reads TGTGCCAGCAGGTCCGGGTTTAGAGAGACCGGGGAGCTGTTTTTT. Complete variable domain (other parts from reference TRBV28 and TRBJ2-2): DVKVTQSSRYLVKRTGEKVFLECVQDMDHENMFWYRQDPGLGLRLIYFSYDVKMKEKGDIPEGYSVSREKKERFSLILESASTNQTSMYLCASRSGFRETGELFFGEGSRLTVL.